These 19 T cell receptor beta chains came from one sample sequenced in a study of T cell responses to AZD1222 COVID-19 vaccine. Method: immunoSEQ multiplex PCR; TCRdb's copy keeps in-frame clones and lacks some. Of approximately 170,000 clones listed, around nine tenths are singletons. Sequencing used peripheral blood, obtained 28 days after the second AZD1222 dose. All receptors derive from an adult who received the AZD1222 COVID-19 vaccine.

The chain has TRBV12-3 or TRBV12-4 and TRBJ1-2, with D hard to call. With 6 bases removed from V and 8 bases from J, the gap between germline ends came to 16 bases. The CDR3 consists of 13 residues. The CDR3 DNA is TGTGCCAGCAGCACCAGACCAGACTTGGGCTACACCTTC. Translating gives CASSTRPDLGYTF.

This clone is a singleton in its sample. This sequence joins TRBV7-3 and TRBJ1-1, with TRBD1 matching over 9 bases. This CDR3 has 15 amino acids. The V segment lost 1 base and the J segment 1 base; nucleotides outside the gene matches: 1. Germline loops: CDR1 SGHTA, CDR2 FQGTGA. The CDR3 region is CASSLRGQGNTEAFF. The CDR3 nucleotides are TGTGCCAGCAGCTTAAGGGGACAGGGGAACACTGAAGCTTTCTTT.

V usage is TRBV18 and J usage is TRBJ2-1, with D possibly TRBD1 on 5 matching bases. This CDR3 is 16 amino acids long. V shed 3 bases and J shed 4 bases, with 16 bases lying between them. From germline, CDR1 is KGHSH and CDR2 LQKENI. As DNA, the CDR3 is TGTGCCAGCTCACCTTACACGGACACTACTTACAATGAGCAGTTCTTC. Its protein product is CASSPYTDTTYNEQFF.

V usage is TRBV28 and J usage is TRBJ1-1; no clear D. V was clipped by 3 bases and J by 3 bases, with 11 bases between them. CDR3 length equals 14 residues. Per the germline V gene, CDR1 is MDHEN and CDR2 is SYDVKM. The CDR3 bases are TGTGCCAGCAGTTTGAAGGGTAGGGACACTGAAGCTTTCTTT. Translation gives CASSLKGRDTEAFF.

The genes are TRBV7-2 and TRBJ2-1; 9 bases map to TRBD1. Germline CDR1 reads SGHTA; CDR2 reads FQGNSA. The CDR3 runs to 15 residues. V dropped 1 base and J dropped 4; count of bases not matched to a gene: 2. CDR3 coding DNA: TGTGCCAGCAGCTTAGGGGACAGGGTATACAATGAGCAGTTCTTC. As protein: CASSLGDRVYNEQFF.

Comment on this clone: This sample includes further DNA sequences coding for the same CDR3. The chain carries TRBV5-5 and TRBJ2-6; no firm D call. Germline V gene lookup returns CDR1 SGHKS and CDR2 YYEKEE (reference sequence). Trimming took 0 bases from V and 0 from J, leaving 10 bases between them. CDR3 length: 17 amino acids. The CDR3 DNA follows: TGTGCCAGCAGCTTGGACAGCCGTAGCTCTGGGGCCAACGTCCTGACTTTC. It encodes CASSLDSRSSGANVLTF.

The V and J genes are TRBV3-1 (or the pseudogene TRBV3-2) and TRBJ2-5, with 8 bases aligning to TRBD1. Per germline, CDR1 LGHDT and CDR2 YNNKEL (reference sequence). The CDR3 spans 15 residues. Trimming removed 3 bases from V and 6 bases from J; junction bases left unmatched: 9. CDR3 DNA sequence: TGTGCCAGCAGCCAGGACAGGGACTTCAGGCAGACCCAGTACTTC. It codes for CASSQDRDFRQTQYF.

V and J are TRBV7-2 and TRBJ2-2, with 7 bases lining up with TRBD2. The CDR3 has 17 amino acids. Germline V gene lookup returns CDR1 SGHTA and CDR2 FQGNSA. V shed 1 base, J shed 0 bases, and the junction held 5 bases outside the gene matches. The CDR3 sequence is CASSLGGGPPNTGELFF. The DNA for the CDR3 is TGTGCCAGCAGCTTAGGGGGGGGTCCACCGAACACCGGGGAGCTGTTTTTT.

This clone was seen many times. V is TRBV6-6 and J is TRBJ1-4; perhaps TRBD1 as D (5 bases). Trimming cost V 2 bases and J 3 bases, with 13 bases left between them. The length of the CDR3 is 16 residues. The germline CDR1 and CDR2 sequences are MNHNY and SVGAGI (reference sequence). The CDR3 loop reads CASSYEGMRANEKLFF. The CDR3 DNA sequence: TGTGCCAGCAGTTACGAGGGGATGCGGGCTAATGAAAAACTGTTTTTT.

This chain uses TRBV10-1 with TRBJ1-1; 10 bases align to TRBD1. The junction had 4 bases not matched to a gene; V was cut back by 4 bases and J by 5 bases. CDR3 size: 14 residues. Germline V CDR1 and CDR2: WNHNN, SYGVQD (reference sequence). The CDR3 bases are TGCGCCAGCAGTGCCGGGACAGGGGAGACTGAAGCTTTCTTT. This sequence encodes CASSAGTGETEAFF.

In nucleotides, the CDR3 is TGTGCCAGCAGCCCCCGGACAGGCGGCTACGAGCAGTACTTC. This codes for CASSPRTGGYEQYF. This rearrangement joins TRBV9 to TRBJ2-7, with 7 bases aligning to TRBD1. CDR1 SGDLS and CDR2 YYNGEE come from the germline V gene. V lost 4 bases, J lost 3 bases, and 7 bases stayed unmatched. The CDR3 is 14 amino acids.

This rearrangement joins TRBV28 to TRBJ2-5; 7 bases align to TRBD1. The CDR3 covers 17 residues. After removal of 2 bases from V and 0 bases from J, the junction contained 9 bases not matched to a gene. Germline loops: CDR1 MDHEN, CDR2 SYDVKM. CDR3 DNA sequence: TGTGCCAGCAGTTTAATCTATCCGACAGGGCACCAAGAGACCCAGTACTTC. Residues: CASSLIYPTGHQETQYF.

This sequence joins TRBV5-4 and TRBJ1-3; no firm D call. Trimming stripped 4 bases from V and 4 bases from J, with 9 bases between. The CDR3 is 13 residues long. CDR1 is SGHNT and CDR2 is YYREEE in the germline V gene (reference sequence). CDR3 region: CASSRAGGNTIYF. As DNA, the CDR3 is TGTGCCAGCAGCCGAGCGGGAGGAAACACCATATATTTT. The full variable domain, in which reference TRBV5-4 and TRBJ1-3 provide the parts outside the CDR3, is ETGVTQSPTHLIKTRGQQVTLRCSSQSGHNTVSWYQQALGQGPQFIFQYYREEENGRGNFPPRFSGLQFPNYSSELNVNALELDDSALYLCASSRAGGNTIYFGEGSWLTVV.

This chain links TRBV18 with TRBJ2-3; the D gene is possibly TRBD2 (6 bases). Germline V gives CDR1 KGHSH, CDR2 LQKENI. V was trimmed by 3 bases and J by 3 bases, leaving 13 bases between them. The CDR3 spans 15 residues. As DNA, the CDR3 is TGTGCCAGCTCACCTAGCGGACTACTTACAGATACGCAGTATTTT. Translating it yields CASSPSGLLTDTQYF.

The V call is TRBV21-1, the J call TRBJ1-3. TRBV21-1 constitutes a pseudogene. The CDR3 loop spans 14 amino acids. CDR3 sequence reads: CASSNRFSGNTIYF. DNA for the CDR3: TGTGCCAGCAGCAATAGGTTCTCTGGAAACACCATATATTTT.

This chain's CDR3 is CASSGDRAPQETQYF. CDR3 bases: TGTGCCAGCAGCGGGGACAGGGCGCCACAAGAGACCCAGTACTTC. This chain joins TRBV7-8 and TRBJ2-5, with 9 bases identical to TRBD1. The CDR3 has 15 residues. V lost 5 bases and J lost 2; bases outside the gene matches: 6. The germline V gene encodes CDR1 SGHVS and CDR2 FQNEAQ.

This chain connects TRBV7-8 to TRBJ1-5; a possible D gene is TRBD1 (6 bases). This CDR3 comprises 17 residues. Germline CDR1 SGHVS, CDR2 FQNEAQ. Trimming removed 5 bases at V and 1 base at J, with 18 bases between. The CDR3 DNA follows: TGTGCCAGCAGCCTCAGGGTTATGGGGGGCAGCAATCAGCCCCAGCATTTT. It encodes CASSLRVMGGSNQPQHF.

The rearrangement joins TRBV5-1 to TRBJ1-5; no clear D. The CDR3 is made up of 14 amino acids. The germline V and J ends were trimmed by 0 bases and 7 bases, with 11 bases remaining between them. CDR1 and CDR2 from the germline V gene are SGHRS and YFSETQ. Here the CDR3 reads CASSLAGNGQPQHF. DNA for the CDR3: TGCGCCAGCAGCTTGGCAGGAAACGGACAGCCCCAGCATTTT.

This clone has a handful of counts. The chain has TRBV12-5 and TRBJ1-1, with unresolved D. The V gene's germline CDR1 is LGHNT and CDR2 FRNRAP. The CDR3 extends over 17 amino acids. V shed 2 bases and J shed 2 bases, with 18 bases lying between them. In DNA form, the CDR3 reads TGTGCTAGTGGTTTGCGATTGGGGTCCAGGAGAAACACTGAAGCTTTCTTT. This translates into CASGLRLGSRRNTEAFF.